Sequencing of this TCR beta chain was carried out in a study of CD8+CD57+ T cells in acquired aplastic anemia. Overall study: Sorted CD4+ and CD8+ cells gave a mean 3.2 ug DNA, range about 0.19 to 27.4 ug. As sequenced from healthy donors, CD4+ cells averaged about 11 million reads. Regarding the study as a whole: Patients and controls had in common 25 to 30 CD8+ CDR3 sequences.

Concerning this clonotype: Its antigen remains unknown.

TCR beta VDJ and CDR3 profiling used genomic DNA as template. TCRdb recomputed calls from the reads with MiXCR, one row per CDR3 protein. Here the sample spans around 190,000 distinct CDR3 sequences, 50% to 55% being singletons. Trimming took 7 bases from V and 5 from J; bases not matched to a gene: 8. CDR1 is SQVTM, CDR2 ANQGSEA, per germline. CDR3 length equals 14 residues. This TCR derives from a human donor in good health, serving as a control. The sample consisted of sorted CD4+, CD8+, or CD8+CD57+ T cells (not recorded which) from PBMCs. The chain employs TRBV29-1 and TRBJ1-1; TRBD1 matches 12 bases. The CDR3 spells CSARDRGPRTEAFF. The CDR3 DNA is TGCAGCGCCCGGGACAGGGGGCCGCGGACTGAAGCTTTCTTT.